The clone carrying this TCR beta chain was picked up a small number of times. Looked up from germline, CDR1 is SEHNR and CDR2 is FQNEAQ (reference sequence). V was pared by 4 bases and J by 4 bases, with 10 bases of the junction left unmatched. The CDR3 is 15 amino acids. The data derive from a study of OX40 agonist ivuxolimab in advanced cancers. Sequencing used immunoSEQ multiplex PCR; TCRdb keeps in-frame clones, though not all of them. This sample has fewer than 30,000 clones, with more than 60% found just once. The material sequenced was CD4+ or CD8+ T cells sorted from blood, taken in a trial of the OX40 agonist ivuxolimab. The sequence was collected from an adult with an advanced solid tumor such as melanoma, head and neck, liver or kidney cancer. The V call is TRBV7-9, the J call TRBJ2-7; 7 bases align to TRBD2. CDR3 residues: CASSSREVMIYEQYF. The CDR3 nucleotides read TGTGCCAGCAGCTCCCGGGAGGTGATGATTTACGAGCAGTACTTC.